The source of this TCR beta chain is a study of blood T cell repertoires in COVID-19. For the study at large: Acute-phase and convalescent COVID-19 samples originated in the United States, Italy and Spain.

Only in-frame clones appear in the TCRdb table, and some are missing; sequencing was by immunoSEQ multiplex PCR. The sample has some 240,000 clones; 70% to 90% are singletons. The CDR3 has 14 amino acids. V was pared by 2 bases and J by 3 bases, with 3 bases of the junction left unmatched. Looked up from germline, CDR1 is LNHNV and CDR2 is YYDKDF (reference sequence). All enrollees were roughly 18 to 95 years old and from under 25 US areas. Clinical history reported by participants formed the basis on which cohorts were assigned. V gene TRBV15 combines with J gene TRBJ1-1, with 7 bases lining up with TRBD1. The receptor's source is a woman aged 40 to 49 with acute COVID-19. What was sequenced was PBMCs or T cells enriched from blood (not recorded which). The CDR3 loop is CATSRSGQDTEAFF. CDR3 DNA: TGTGCCACCAGCAGATCTGGACAGGACACTGAAGCTTTCTTT.